The next 3 T cell receptor beta chains were all read from a single sample in a study of CD8 T cells in ankylosing spondylitis (dated by TCRdb to about 2017). General study outcomes and caveats: A TCR beta motif made up of several highly homologous amino acid variants appeared to be characteristic of blood from ankylosing spondylitis patients.

Their cognate antigens are unknown. Receptors were amplified or captured by 5' RACE. The sequencer was an Illumina HiSeq 2500. TCRdb handled the public reads itself, with Q25 trimming in fastp and clone calling in MiXCR, and kept productive beta chains. Identical CDR3 proteins give one entry, which carries the most common genes and DNA. This sample holds about 540,000 distinct CDR3 sequences; roughly 12% were observed only once. Approximately 7% of the sample lies in the top ten. The sequenced sample was blood, either unsorted or a sorted T cell fraction (not recorded which). These receptor sequences come from a male donor with ankylosing spondylitis.

The chain is built from TRBV20-1 and TRBJ2-3; tentative D call: TRBD2 (5 bases). Per the germline V gene, CDR1 is DFQATT and CDR2 is SNEGSKA (reference sequence). The CDR3 contains 14 residues. V shed 5 bases and J shed 2 bases, with 14 bases lying between them. The CDR3 spells CSAPGVLNTDTQYF. The CDR3 DNA reads TGCAGTGCTCCCGGGGTTTTGAACACAGATACGCAGTATTTT.

The J gene is TRBJ1-1, the V gene TRBV6-5; D is uncertain. The CDR3 covers 10 residues. Deletions cut 7 bases from V and 4 bases from J, with 4 bases between. Germline CDR1 is MNHEY and CDR2 is SVGAGI. DNA of the CDR3: TGTGCCAGCATCGGCACTGAAGCTTTCTTT. It specifies CASIGTEAFF.

This clonotype occurred a few times. The V gene is TRBV5-1, the J gene TRBJ2-1, with 12 bases lining up with TRBD2. Germline V gene sequence: CDR1 SGHRS, CDR2 YFSETQ. CDR3 length: 15 residues. V lost 4 bases, J lost 8 bases, and 7 bases stayed unmatched. The CDR3 reads CASSPGLAGNYEQFF. DNA for the CDR3: TGCGCCAGCAGCCCGGGACTAGCGGGTAACTATGAGCAGTTCTTC.